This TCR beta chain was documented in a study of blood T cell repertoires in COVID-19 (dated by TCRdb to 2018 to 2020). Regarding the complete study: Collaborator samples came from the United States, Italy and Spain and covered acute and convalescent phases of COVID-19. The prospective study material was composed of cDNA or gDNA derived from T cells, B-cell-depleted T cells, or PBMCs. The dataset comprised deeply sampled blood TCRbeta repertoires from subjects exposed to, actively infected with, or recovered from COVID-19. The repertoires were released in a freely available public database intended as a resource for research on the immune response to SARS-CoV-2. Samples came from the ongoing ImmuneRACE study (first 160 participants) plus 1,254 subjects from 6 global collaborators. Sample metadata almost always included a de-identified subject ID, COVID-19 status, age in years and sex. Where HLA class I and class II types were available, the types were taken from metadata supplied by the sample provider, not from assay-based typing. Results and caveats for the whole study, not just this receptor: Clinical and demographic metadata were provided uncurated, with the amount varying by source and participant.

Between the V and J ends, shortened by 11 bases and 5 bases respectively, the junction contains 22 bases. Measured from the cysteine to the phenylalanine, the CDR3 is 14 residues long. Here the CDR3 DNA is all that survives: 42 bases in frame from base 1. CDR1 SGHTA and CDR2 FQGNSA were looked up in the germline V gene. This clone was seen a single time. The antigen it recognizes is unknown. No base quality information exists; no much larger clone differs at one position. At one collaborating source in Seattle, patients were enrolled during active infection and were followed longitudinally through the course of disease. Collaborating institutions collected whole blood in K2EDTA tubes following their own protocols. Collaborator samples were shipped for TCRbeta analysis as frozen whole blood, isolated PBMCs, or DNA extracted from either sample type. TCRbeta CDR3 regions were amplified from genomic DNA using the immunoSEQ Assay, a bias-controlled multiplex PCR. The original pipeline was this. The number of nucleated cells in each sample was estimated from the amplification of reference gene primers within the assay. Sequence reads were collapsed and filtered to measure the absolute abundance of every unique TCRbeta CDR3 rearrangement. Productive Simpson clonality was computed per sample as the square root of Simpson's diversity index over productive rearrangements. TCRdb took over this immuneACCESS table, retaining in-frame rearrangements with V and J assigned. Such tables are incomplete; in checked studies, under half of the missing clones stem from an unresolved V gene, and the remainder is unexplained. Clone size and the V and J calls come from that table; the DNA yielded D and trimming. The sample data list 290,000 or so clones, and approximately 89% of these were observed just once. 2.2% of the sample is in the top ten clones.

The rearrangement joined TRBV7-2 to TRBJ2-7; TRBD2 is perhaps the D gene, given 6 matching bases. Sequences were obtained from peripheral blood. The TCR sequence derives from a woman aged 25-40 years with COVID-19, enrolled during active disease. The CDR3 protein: CAASEGRVSHEQYF. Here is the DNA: TGTGCCGCCTCGGAGGGCCGAGTTTCCCACGAGCAGTACTTC.